The 31 T cell receptor beta chains reported below all come from one sample, sequenced in a study of T cells in Graves' hyperthyroidism and ophthalmopathy (dated by TCRdb to the late 2010s). The protocol used for the library was multiplex PCR. Reads for this sample came from an Illumina HiSeq 2000. Amplification of TCR beta CDR3 regions was carried out from RNA transcripts. For the first round of RT-PCR on the TCR CDR3, the HTBI primer set was used together with the Qiagen OneStep RT-PCR kit. TCRdb applied fastp at Q25 and MiXCR to the public reads, then kept only in-frame beta chains. Identical CDR3 proteins give one entry, which carries the most common genes and DNA. The sample table records under 400,000 distinct CDR3 sequences; approximately 14% of these occur just once. In total, the top ten clones hold approximately 30% of the sample. The sample comprised blood. Receptors originate from a woman aged 18-30 years with Graves' hyperthyroidism that later progressed to Graves' ophthalmopathy.

This clonotype was found many times. The genes are TRBV10-3 and TRBJ2-5; 11 bases fit TRBD2. V trimming: 3 bases; J trimming: 4 bases; junction bases outside the gene matches: 4. Germline assignment: CDR1 ENHRY and CDR2 SYGVKD. The CDR3 has 15 amino acids. The CDR3 protein is CAISDPGLAGETQYF. CDR3 bases: TGTGCCATCAGTGACCCCGGACTAGCGGGAGAGACCCAGTACTTC.

The J gene is TRBJ2-3, the V gene TRBV20-1; the D is unclear. The CDR3 contains 15 residues. Trimming left V 0 bases short and J 2 bases short, with 12 bases between. Germline lookup yields CDR1 DFQATT and CDR2 SNEGSKA (reference sequence). For the CDR3, the DNA is TGCAGTGCTAGAGAGTGGCACCAAAACACAGATACGCAGTATTTT. Its protein is CSAREWHQNTDTQYF.

In its sample, this clonotype was seen once. The chain couples TRBV19 to TRBJ2-3; no definite D call. This CDR3 has 11 residues. Germline V gives CDR1 LNHDA, CDR2 SQIVND (reference sequence). The germline V and J ends were trimmed by 5 bases and 6 bases, with 6 bases remaining between them. CDR3 protein: CASSGHDTQYF. The CDR3 nucleotides read TGTGCCAGTAGTGGTCACGATACGCAGTATTTT.

This clonotype has a count of ten or more. The rearrangement links TRBV12-3 or TRBV12-4 to TRBJ2-7, with 10 nucleotides matching TRBD1. This CDR3 has 14 amino acids. Losses at the gene ends were 3 bases for V and 5 bases for J; bases not matched to a gene: 4. The CDR3 protein is CASSLGTGADEQYF. CDR3 sequence (DNA): TGTGCCAGCAGTTTGGGGACAGGGGCCGACGAGCAGTACTTC.

V and J are TRBV9 and TRBJ2-5; D perhaps matches TRBD1 (7 bases). Per germline, CDR1 SGDLS and CDR2 YYNGEE. The CDR3 covers 17 residues. Between the trimmed V and J ends, which lost 3 bases and 2 bases, there was a span of 20 bases. As DNA, the CDR3 is TGTGCCAGCAGCGGCCCCAGGGGGGACAGAGTACAAGAGACCCAGTACTTC. Protein product: CASSGPRGDRVQETQYF.

A word on this clonotype: This may stem from a read error, because a much larger clone lies one nucleotide away. The V gene is TRBV30, the J gene TRBJ2-7; D remains unclear. CDR1 is GTSNPN, CDR2 SVGIG, per germline (reference sequence). The CDR3 has 13 residues. The CDR3 loop is CARSVSGSYEQYF. The CDR3 bases are TGTGCCCGGAGTGTTTCAGGATCGTACGAGCAGTACTTC.

The sample holds a few counts of this clonotype. CDR3 sequence (DNA): TGTGCCAGCAGCTTAGGACGGGGTCCTACCTACGAGCAGTACTTC. Translated: CASSLGRGPTYEQYF. The chain combines TRBV7-6 with TRBJ2-7, with D possibly matching TRBD2 (5 bases). The ends were cut back, 1 base at V and 2 bases at J, with 12 bases in the middle. This CDR3 has 15 residues. Looked up from germline, CDR1 is SGHVS and CDR2 is FNYEAQ.

This clonotype was seen a handful of times. The chain links TRBV19 to TRBJ2-7; 7 nucleotides match TRBD2. The CDR3 has 19 residues. V was pared by 3 bases and J by 0 bases, with 17 bases of the junction left unmatched. CDR1 LNHDA and CDR2 SQIVND come from the germline V gene (reference sequence). The CDR3 sequence is CASSIRPGLAEKSSYEQYF. CDR3 sequence (DNA): TGTGCCAGTAGTATTCGACCGGGGCTAGCGGAAAAAAGCTCCTACGAGCAGTACTTC.

In this sample, this clonotype turned up a few times. The rearrangement links TRBV20-1 to TRBJ2-2; no reliable D call. CDR1 and CDR2 (germline): DFQATT, SNEGSKA (reference sequence). The CDR3 is 13 amino acids. V gave up 3 bases and J gave up 7 bases, with 12 bases separating them. DNA of the CDR3: TGCAGTGCTAGGAACAGCGTCAGCGGGGAGCTGTTTTTT. Its protein product is CSARNSVSGELFF.

This clonotype was seen more than once but under ten times. It may be a read error: a sequence one base away is much more abundant. This chain's CDR3 is CASGLTPGLVYEQYF. The CDR3, as DNA: TGTGCCAGCGGCCTAACCCCGGGACTAGTTTACGAGCAGTACTTC. The chain is built from TRBV11-2 and TRBJ2-7; 8 bases line up with TRBD2. The trim removed 8 bases at V and 4 bases at J, leaving 13 bases unmatched. Germline values: CDR1 SGHAT, CDR2 FQNNGV. The CDR3 runs to 15 residues.

This clonotype was recorded a few times. The chain has TRBV5-1 and TRBJ1-5; D is perhaps TRBD1 (6 bases). CDR3 size: 14 residues. Germline V gives CDR1 SGHRS, CDR2 YFSETQ. The germline V and J ends were trimmed by 1 base and 4 bases, with 9 bases remaining between them. This CDR3 reads CASSLTGQNQPQHF. CDR3 coding DNA: TGCGCCAGCAGCTTGACAGGGCAAAATCAGCCCCAGCATTTT.

This clonotype was recorded many times. This chain links TRBV5-1 with TRBJ2-3; 12 nucleotides line up with TRBD1. The CDR3 extends over 16 amino acids. Unmatched junction bases numbered 5, after V lost 3 bases and J lost 3 bases. Germline V gene lookup returns CDR1 SGHRS and CDR2 YFSETQ. CDR3 nucleotide sequence: TGCGCCAGCAGCTCTGGGGACAGGGGGCTGACAGATACGCAGTATTTT. The encoded protein is CASSSGDRGLTDTQYF. The entire variable domain, with the rest obtained from reference TRBV5-1 and TRBJ2-3, is as follows: KAGVTQTPRYLIKTRGQQVTLSCSPISGHRSVSWYQQTPGQGLQFLFEYFSETQRNKGNFPGRFSGRQFSNSRSEMNVSTLELGDSALYLCASSSGDRGLTDTQYFGPGTRLTVL.

This clonotype was counted between two and nine times. The chain recombines TRBV24-1 with TRBJ1-5; D is perhaps TRBD1 (5 bases). The CDR3 consists of 17 residues. Looked up from germline, CDR1 is KGHDR and CDR2 is SFDVKD. Trimming took off 9 bases at V and 0 bases at J, with 20 bases between the two ends. CDR3 sequence (DNA): TGTGCCACCTCAAAAGGCGGGGGTAGCTATAGCAATCAGCCCCAGCATTTT. Protein sequence: CATSKGGGSYSNQPQHF.

The table lists this clonotype with many counts. The chain is built from TRBV20-1 and TRBJ1-4; D gene ambiguous. CDR1 and CDR2 (germline): DFQATT, SNEGSKA (reference sequence). CDR3 length equals 14 residues. V lost 1 base and J 4 bases, leaving 10 bases between the germline ends. In DNA form, the CDR3 reads TGCAGTGCTAGAGCCCTTCCAGATAATGAAAAACTGTTTTTT. Amino acid sequence: CSARALPDNEKLFF.

The chain uses TRBV28 and TRBJ2-7, with a possible D match to TRBD2 (6 bases). Germline V gene data show CDR1 as MDHEN and CDR2 as SYDVKM. Trimming stripped 6 bases from V and 3 bases from J, with 27 bases between. This CDR3 is 18 amino acids long. CDR3 protein: CASSTGGSRDTSFYEQYF. The CDR3 region has the DNA TGTGCCAGCAGCACCGGGGGTAGCCGAGATACTTCTTTCTACGAGCAGTACTTC.

This clonotype was counted only a few times. The J gene is TRBJ2-7, the V gene TRBV20-1; D possibly corresponds to TRBD1 (6 bases). The length of the CDR3 is 14 residues. Germline V gene sequence: CDR1 DFQATT, CDR2 SNEGSKA (reference sequence). The germline V and J ends were trimmed by 3 bases and 5 bases, with 17 bases remaining between them. The CDR3 DNA sequence: TGCAGTGCTAGCCTGATCACAGGGAACGACGAGCAGTACTTC. Protein sequence: CSASLITGNDEQYF.

Worth noting for this clonotype: Just one base apart from a much larger clone, this may be a read error. V and J are TRBV6-2 or TRBV6-3 and TRBJ2-5, with a possible D match to TRBD2 (6 bases). Germline CDR1 reads MNHEY; CDR2 reads SVGEGT. Trimming pared 0 bases from V and 7 bases from J, leaving 18 bases between. The CDR3 consists of 16 residues. In nucleotides, the CDR3 is TGTGCCAGCAGTTACTCGTTAGCGGCCGCGCGGGGGACCCAGTACTTC. Protein product: CASSYSLAAARGTQYF.

CDR3 sequence reads: CASSQDKGSNQPQHF. Written as DNA, the CDR3 is TGTGCCAGCAGCCAAGACAAGGGATCCAATCAGCCCCAGCATTTT. The rearrangement uses TRBV4-2 and TRBJ1-5; D gene unclear. The germline CDR1 and CDR2 sequences are LGHNA and YNFKEQ. Trimming removed 0 bases from V and 3 bases from J, with 9 bases in between. This CDR3 contains 15 residues.

The table lists this clonotype with many counts. This sequence joins TRBV2 and TRBJ2-3, with unresolved D. This CDR3 has 12 residues. Germline values: CDR1 SNHLY, CDR2 FYNNEI. V gave up 5 bases and J gave up 5 bases, with 8 bases separating them. The CDR3 DNA reads TGTGCCAGCAGTCCGTCCTTAGATACGCAGTATTTT. Its protein product is CASSPSLDTQYF.

This chain joins TRBV27 and TRBJ2-1; the D gene is possibly TRBD1 (5 bases). The germline V and J ends were trimmed by 2 bases and 0 bases, with 14 bases remaining between them. The CDR3 extends over 17 amino acids. CDR1 is MNHEY, CDR2 SMNVEV, per germline (reference sequence). The CDR3 bases are TGTGCCAGCAGTTTAGCGTCCGCTCAGGGCTCCTACAATGAGCAGTTCTTC. The encoded protein is CASSLASAQGSYNEQFF.

This clonotype was seen at least ten times. In DNA form, the CDR3 reads TGTGCCATCACGCAAGCTACTCTCACAGATACGCAGTATTTT. Translating it yields CAITQATLTDTQYF. V gene TRBV2 combines with J gene TRBJ2-3; no clear D. Germline assignment: CDR1 SNHLY and CDR2 FYNNEI. Trimming took 10 bases from V and 2 from J, leaving 16 bases between them. CDR3 size: 14 residues.

At least ten counts were recorded for this clonotype. This chain connects TRBV12-3 or TRBV12-4 to TRBJ2-2; no definite D call. CDR3 length equals 15 residues. With 2 bases removed from V and 4 bases from J, the gap between germline ends came to 11 bases. Written as DNA, the CDR3 is TGTGCCAGCAGTTTAATCAGTAGAGGCACCGGGGAGCTGTTTTTT. Its translation is CASSLISRGTGELFF.

This chain links TRBV27 with TRBJ2-5; a possible D gene is TRBD2 (6 bases). Germline-derived CDR1 and CDR2 are MNHEY and SMNVEV (reference sequence). With 5 bases removed from V and 1 base from J, the gap between germline ends came to 14 bases. This CDR3 has 15 residues. The CDR3 DNA reads TGTGCCAGCAGTCCCCGGAATAGCGGCCAAGAGACCCAGTACTTC. The encoded protein is CASSPRNSGQETQYF.

The table lists this clonotype with a few counts. The CDR3 DNA is TGTGCCAGTAGTATCTCCAGGGACTATGGCTACACCTTC. Protein product: CASSISRDYGYTF. This sequence joins TRBV19 and TRBJ1-2; D is possibly TRBD1 (5 bases). Germline V CDR1 and CDR2: LNHDA, SQIVND (reference sequence). V was shortened by 3 bases and J by 3 bases, with 8 bases between the two germline ends. CDR3 length equals 13 residues.

The chain combines TRBV12-3 or TRBV12-4 with TRBJ2-7; D is possibly TRBD1 or TRBD2 (5 bases each). The J call is in doubt because the DNA end fits TRBJ2-1 better. CDR3 length equals 15 residues. The CDR3 sequence: CASSRMDGASYEQFF. The CDR3 region has the DNA TGTGCCAGCAGCCGAATGGACGGGGCTTCGTACGAGCAGTTCTTC.

The chain uses TRBV10-3 and TRBJ2-3; the match to TRBD2 covers 7 bases. CDR1 ENHRY and CDR2 SYGVKD come from the germline V gene. J gave up 1 base and V 7 bases, and 29 bases lay outside the gene matches. This CDR3 spans 22 amino acids. The CDR3: CAITKSVDLRDYRGTGTDTQYF. CDR3 in DNA: TGTGCCATCACCAAATCGGTTGACCTCCGGGACTACCGAGGGACTGGCACAGATACGCAGTATTTT.

This clonotype was seen at least ten times. The chain combines TRBV20-1 with TRBJ1-2; D not certain. This CDR3 comprises 14 residues. CDR1 and CDR2 from the germline V gene are DFQATT and SNEGSKA (reference sequence). The V end was cut by 0 bases, the J end by 1 base, with 9 bases between. The CDR3 loop reads CSAREPVGNYGYTF. The CDR3 coding sequence is TGCAGTGCTAGAGAGCCAGTTGGTAACTATGGCTACACCTTC.

This clonotype was detected ten times or more. V and J are TRBV20-1 and TRBJ2-7, with TRBD2 matching over 9 bases. The ends lost 0 bases at V and 3 bases at J; junction bases unmatched: 6. Germline V gives CDR1 DFQATT, CDR2 SNEGSKA (reference sequence). The CDR3 is 15 amino acids. The CDR3 bases are TGCAGTGCTAGAGATTTAGCGGGAGTTATCTACGAGCAGTACTTC. Protein sequence: CSARDLAGVIYEQYF.

The chain couples TRBV20-1 to TRBJ2-7; 10 bases map to TRBD2. Per germline, CDR1 DFQATT and CDR2 SNEGSKA (reference sequence). The CDR3 totals 13 residues. V trimming: 3 bases; J trimming: 3 bases; junction bases outside the gene matches: 2. The CDR3: CSASTSGDYEQYF. For the CDR3, the DNA is TGCAGTGCTAGCACTAGCGGGGACTACGAGCAGTACTTC.

At least ten counts were recorded for this clonotype. The chain is built from TRBV2 and TRBJ2-1; D is undetermined. The CDR3 contains 12 residues. V dropped 7 bases and J dropped 10 bases, with 14 bases sitting between them. Germline assignment: CDR1 SNHLY and CDR2 FYNNEI. CDR3 sequence (DNA): TGTGCCAGCAACCCTTTCGCCGAAGAGCAGTTCTTC. Amino acid sequence: CASNPFAEEQFF.

In this sample, this clonotype turned up many times. The V and J genes are TRBV7-9 and TRBJ1-1, with TRBD1 matching 7 bases. The CDR3 spans 12 residues. Trimming removed 1 base from V and 8 bases from J; junction bases left unmatched: 1. The V gene's germline CDR1 is SEHNR and CDR2 FQNEAQ (reference sequence). This chain's CDR3 is CASSLETGEAFF. The CDR3 DNA reads TGTGCCAGCAGCTTAGAGACAGGGGAAGCTTTCTTT.